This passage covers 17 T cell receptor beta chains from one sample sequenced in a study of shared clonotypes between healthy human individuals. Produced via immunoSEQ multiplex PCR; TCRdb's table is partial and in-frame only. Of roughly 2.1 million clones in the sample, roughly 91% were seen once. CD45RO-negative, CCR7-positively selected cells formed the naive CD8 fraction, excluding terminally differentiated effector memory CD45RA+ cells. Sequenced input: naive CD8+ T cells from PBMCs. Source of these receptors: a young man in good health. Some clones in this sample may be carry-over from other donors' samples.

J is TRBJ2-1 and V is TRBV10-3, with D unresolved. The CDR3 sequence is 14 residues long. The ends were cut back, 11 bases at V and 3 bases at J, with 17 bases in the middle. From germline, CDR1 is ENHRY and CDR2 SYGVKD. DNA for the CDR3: TGTGCCGACGTGGAGACTGTCCTCTACAATGAGCAGTTCTTC. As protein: CADVETVLYNEQFF.

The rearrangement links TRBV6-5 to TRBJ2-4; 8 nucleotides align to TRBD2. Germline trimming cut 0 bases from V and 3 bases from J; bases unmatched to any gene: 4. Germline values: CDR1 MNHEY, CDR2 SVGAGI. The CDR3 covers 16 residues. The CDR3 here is CASSYSGREVKNIQYF. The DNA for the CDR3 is TGTGCCAGCAGTTACTCCGGGAGGGAGGTCAAAAACATTCAGTACTTC.

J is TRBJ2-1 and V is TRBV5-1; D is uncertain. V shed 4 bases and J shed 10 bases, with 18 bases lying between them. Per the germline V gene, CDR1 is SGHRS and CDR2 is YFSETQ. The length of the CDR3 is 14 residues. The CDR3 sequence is CASSPAYSEREQFF. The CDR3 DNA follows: TGCGCCAGCAGCCCGGCATATAGTGAGAGGGAGCAGTTCTTC.

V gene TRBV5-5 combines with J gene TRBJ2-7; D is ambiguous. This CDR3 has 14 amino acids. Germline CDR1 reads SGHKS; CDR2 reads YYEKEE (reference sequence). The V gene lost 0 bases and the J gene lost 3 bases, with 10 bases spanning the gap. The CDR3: CASSLGLIRYEQYF. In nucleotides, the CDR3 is TGTGCCAGCAGCTTGGGACTGATTCGCTACGAGCAGTACTTC. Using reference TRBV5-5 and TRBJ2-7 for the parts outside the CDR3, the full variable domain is DAGVTQSPTHLIKTRGQQVTLRCSPISGHKSVSWYQQVLGQGPQFIFQYYEKEERGRGNFPDRFSARQFPNYSSELNVNALLLGDSALYLCASSLGLIRYEQYFGPGTRLTVT.

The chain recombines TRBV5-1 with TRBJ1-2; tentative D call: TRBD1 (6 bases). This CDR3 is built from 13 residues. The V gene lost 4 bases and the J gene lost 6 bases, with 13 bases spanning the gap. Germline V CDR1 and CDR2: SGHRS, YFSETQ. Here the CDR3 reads CASSRAGVDGYTF. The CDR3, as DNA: TGCGCCAGCAGCCGCGCAGGGGTCGATGGCTACACCTTC.

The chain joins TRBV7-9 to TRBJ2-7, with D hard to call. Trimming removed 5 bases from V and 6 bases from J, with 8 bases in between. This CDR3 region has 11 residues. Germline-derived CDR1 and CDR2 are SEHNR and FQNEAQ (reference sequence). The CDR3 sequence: CASSPVAEQYF. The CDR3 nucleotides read TGTGCCAGCAGCCCCGTCGCCGAGCAGTACTTC.

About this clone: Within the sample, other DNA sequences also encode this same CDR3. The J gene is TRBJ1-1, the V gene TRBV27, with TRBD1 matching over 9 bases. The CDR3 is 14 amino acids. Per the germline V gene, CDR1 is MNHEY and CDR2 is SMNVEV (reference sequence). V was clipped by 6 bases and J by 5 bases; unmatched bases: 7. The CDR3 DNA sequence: TGTGCCAGCAGCTTACAGGGGGCTCGAACTGAAGCTTTCTTT. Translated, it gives CASSLQGARTEAFF.

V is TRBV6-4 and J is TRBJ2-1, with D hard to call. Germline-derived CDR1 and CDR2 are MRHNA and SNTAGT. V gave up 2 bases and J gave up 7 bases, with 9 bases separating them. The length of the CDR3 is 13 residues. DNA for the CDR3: TGTGCCAGCAGTGACCGGCTGACAAATGAGCAGTTCTTC. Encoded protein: CASSDRLTNEQFF.

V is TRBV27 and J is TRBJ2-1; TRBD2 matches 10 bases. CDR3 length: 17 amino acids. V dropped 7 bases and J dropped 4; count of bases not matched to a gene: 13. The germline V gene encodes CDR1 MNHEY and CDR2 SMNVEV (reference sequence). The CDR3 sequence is CASTTLQPSGSYNEQFF. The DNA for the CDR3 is TGTGCCAGCACCACCCTACAACCTAGCGGGAGTTACAATGAGCAGTTCTTC.

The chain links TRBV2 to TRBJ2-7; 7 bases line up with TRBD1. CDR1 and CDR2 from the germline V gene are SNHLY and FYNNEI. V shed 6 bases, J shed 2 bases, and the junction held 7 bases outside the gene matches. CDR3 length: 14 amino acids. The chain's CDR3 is CASRDPDRAYEQYF. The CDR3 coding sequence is TGTGCCAGCAGAGATCCCGACAGGGCCTACGAGCAGTACTTC.

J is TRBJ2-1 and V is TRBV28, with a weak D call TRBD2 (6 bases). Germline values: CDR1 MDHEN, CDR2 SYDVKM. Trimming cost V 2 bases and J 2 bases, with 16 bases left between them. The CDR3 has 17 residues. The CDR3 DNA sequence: TGTGCCAGCAGTTTACTTAGCGGCGAGGGGACCTACAATGAGCAGTTCTTC. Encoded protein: CASSLLSGEGTYNEQFF.

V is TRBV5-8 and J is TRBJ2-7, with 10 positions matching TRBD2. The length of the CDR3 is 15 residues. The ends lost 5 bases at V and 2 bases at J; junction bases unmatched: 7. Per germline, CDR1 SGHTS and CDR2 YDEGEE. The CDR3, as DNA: TGTGCCAGCAGTCCAACTAGCGGGAAACCCTACGAGCAGTACTTC. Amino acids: CASSPTSGKPYEQYF.

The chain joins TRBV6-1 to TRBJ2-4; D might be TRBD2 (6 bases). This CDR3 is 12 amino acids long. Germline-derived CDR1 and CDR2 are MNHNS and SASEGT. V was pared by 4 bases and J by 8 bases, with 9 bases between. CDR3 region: CASSGLGDIQYF. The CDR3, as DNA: TGTGCCAGCAGTGGACTAGGTGACATTCAGTACTTC.

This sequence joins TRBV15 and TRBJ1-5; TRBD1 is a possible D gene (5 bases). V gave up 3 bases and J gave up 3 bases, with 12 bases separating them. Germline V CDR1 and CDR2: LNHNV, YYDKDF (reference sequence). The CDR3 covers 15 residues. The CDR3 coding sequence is TGTGCCACCAGCAGGCCGGGACGGATCAATCAGCCCCAGCATTTT. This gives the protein CATSRPGRINQPQHF.

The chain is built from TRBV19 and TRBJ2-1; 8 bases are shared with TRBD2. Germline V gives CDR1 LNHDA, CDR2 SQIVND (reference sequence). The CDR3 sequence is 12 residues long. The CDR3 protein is CVVAGNYNEQFF. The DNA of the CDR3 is TGTGTAGTAGCGGGGAACTACAATGAGCAGTTCTTC.

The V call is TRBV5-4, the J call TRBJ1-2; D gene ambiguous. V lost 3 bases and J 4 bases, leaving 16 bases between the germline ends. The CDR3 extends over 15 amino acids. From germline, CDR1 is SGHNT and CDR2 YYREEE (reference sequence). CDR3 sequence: CASSYGPDGRYGYTF. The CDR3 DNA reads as TGTGCCAGCAGCTACGGACCCGACGGCCGCTATGGCTACACCTTC.

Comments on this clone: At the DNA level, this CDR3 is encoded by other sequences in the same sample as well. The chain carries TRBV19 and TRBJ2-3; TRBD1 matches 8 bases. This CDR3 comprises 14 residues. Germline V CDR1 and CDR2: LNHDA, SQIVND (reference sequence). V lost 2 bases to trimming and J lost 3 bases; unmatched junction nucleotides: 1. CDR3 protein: CASSITGGTDTQYF. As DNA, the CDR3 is TGTGCCAGTAGTATAACAGGGGGGACAGATACGCAGTATTTT.